This T cell receptor beta chain emerged from a study of technical replicates of blood from a few donors. Germline CDR1 is MNHNS and CDR2 is SASEGT. The CDR3 loop spans 15 amino acids. Trimming removed 6 bases from V and 1 base from J; junction bases left unmatched: 5. The method was immunoSEQ multiplex PCR; TCRdb's version includes in-frame clones alone and lacks a portion of them. Of approximately 95,000 clones in the sample, 95% were seen once. The TCR comes from a human donor in good health. Material: T cells isolated from PBMCs. J is TRBJ2-1 and V is TRBV6-1, with 8 bases matching TRBD1. The chain's CDR3 is CASRATGGSYNEQFF. The CDR3 region has the DNA TGTGCCAGCAGGGCTACAGGGGGGTCCTACAATGAGCAGTTCTTC.